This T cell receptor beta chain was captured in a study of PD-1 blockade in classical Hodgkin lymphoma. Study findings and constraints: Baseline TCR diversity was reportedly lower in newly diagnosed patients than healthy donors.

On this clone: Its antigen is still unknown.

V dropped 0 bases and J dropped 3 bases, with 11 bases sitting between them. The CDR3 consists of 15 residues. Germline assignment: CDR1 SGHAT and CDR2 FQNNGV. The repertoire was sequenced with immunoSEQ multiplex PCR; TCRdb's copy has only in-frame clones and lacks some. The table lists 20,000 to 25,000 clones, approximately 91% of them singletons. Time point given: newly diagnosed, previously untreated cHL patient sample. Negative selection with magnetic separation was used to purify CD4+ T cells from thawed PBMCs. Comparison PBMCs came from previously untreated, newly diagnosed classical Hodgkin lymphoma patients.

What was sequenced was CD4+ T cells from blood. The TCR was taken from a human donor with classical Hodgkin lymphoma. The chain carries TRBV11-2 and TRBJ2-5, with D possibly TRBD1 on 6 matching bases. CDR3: CASSLEGARKETQYF. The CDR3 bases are TGTGCCAGCAGCTTAGAGGGGGCCCGCAAAGAGACCCAGTACTTC.